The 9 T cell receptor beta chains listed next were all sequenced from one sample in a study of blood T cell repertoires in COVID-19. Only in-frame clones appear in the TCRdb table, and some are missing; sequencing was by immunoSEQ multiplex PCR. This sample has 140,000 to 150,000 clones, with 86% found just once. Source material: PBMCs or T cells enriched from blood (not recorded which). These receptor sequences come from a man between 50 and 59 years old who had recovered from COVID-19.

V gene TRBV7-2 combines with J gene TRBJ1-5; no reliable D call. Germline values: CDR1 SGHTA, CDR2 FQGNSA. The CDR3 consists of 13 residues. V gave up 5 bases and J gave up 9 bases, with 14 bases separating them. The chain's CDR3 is CASSPTLEGPQHF. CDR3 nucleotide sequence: TGTGCCAGCAGCCCTACGCTAGAAGGGCCCCAGCATTTT.

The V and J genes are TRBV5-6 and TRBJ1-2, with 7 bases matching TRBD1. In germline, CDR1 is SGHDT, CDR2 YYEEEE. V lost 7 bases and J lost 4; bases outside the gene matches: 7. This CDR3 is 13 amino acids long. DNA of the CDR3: TGTGCCAGCCGGGACAGAAATTTCTATGGCTACACCTTC. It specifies CASRDRNFYGYTF.

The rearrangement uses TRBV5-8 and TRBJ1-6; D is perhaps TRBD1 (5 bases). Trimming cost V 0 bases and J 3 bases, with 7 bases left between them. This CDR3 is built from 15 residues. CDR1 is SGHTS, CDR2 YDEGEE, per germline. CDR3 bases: TGTGCCAGCAGCTTGGGGCAGGGCTATAATTCACCCCTCCACTTT. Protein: CASSLGQGYNSPLHF.

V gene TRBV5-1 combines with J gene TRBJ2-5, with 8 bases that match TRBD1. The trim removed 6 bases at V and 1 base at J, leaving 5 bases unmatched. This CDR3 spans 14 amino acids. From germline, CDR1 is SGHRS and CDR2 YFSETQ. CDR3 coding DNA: TGCGCCAGCACCTCTCAGGGGGCCCAAGAGACCCAGTACTTC. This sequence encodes CASTSQGAQETQYF. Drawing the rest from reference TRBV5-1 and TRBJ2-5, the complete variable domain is KAGVTQTPRYLIKTRGQQVTLSCSPISGHRSVSWYQQTPGQGLQFLFEYFSETQRNKGNFPGRFSGRQFSNSRSEMNVSTLELGDSALYLCASTSQGAQETQYFGPGTRLLVL.

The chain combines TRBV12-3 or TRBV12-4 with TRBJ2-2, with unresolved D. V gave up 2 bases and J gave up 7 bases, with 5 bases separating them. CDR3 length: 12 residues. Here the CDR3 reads CASSLYVGELFF. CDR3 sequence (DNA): TGTGCCAGCAGTTTATATGTCGGGGAGCTGTTTTTT.

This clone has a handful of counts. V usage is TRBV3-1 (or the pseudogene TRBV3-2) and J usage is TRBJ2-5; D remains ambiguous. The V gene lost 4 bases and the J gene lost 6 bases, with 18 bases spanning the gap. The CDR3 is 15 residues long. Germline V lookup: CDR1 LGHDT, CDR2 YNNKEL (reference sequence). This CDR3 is CASSPRLAPRQTQYF. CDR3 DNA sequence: TGTGCCAGCAGCCCACGACTGGCCCCCCGTCAGACCCAGTACTTC.

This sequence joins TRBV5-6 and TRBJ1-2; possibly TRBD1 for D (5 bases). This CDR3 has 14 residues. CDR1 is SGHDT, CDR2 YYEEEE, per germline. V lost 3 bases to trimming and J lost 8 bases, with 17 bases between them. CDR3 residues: CASSSVRGAKGYTF. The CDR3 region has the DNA TGTGCCAGCAGCTCGGTTAGGGGCGCGAAAGGCTACACCTTC. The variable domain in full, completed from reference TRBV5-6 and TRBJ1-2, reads DAGVTQSPTHLIKTRGQQVTLRCSPKSGHDTVSWYQQALGQGPQFIFQYYEEEERQRGNFPDRFSGHQFPNYSSELNVNALLLGDSALYLCASSSVRGAKGYTFGSGTRLTVV.

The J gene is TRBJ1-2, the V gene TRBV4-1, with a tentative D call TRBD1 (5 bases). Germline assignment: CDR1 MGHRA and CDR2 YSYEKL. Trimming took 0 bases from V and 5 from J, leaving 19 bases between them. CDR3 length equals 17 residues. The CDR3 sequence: CASSQDLSWGRGYGYTF. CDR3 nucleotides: TGCGCCAGCAGCCAAGATTTAAGCTGGGGCCGGGGGTATGGCTACACCTTC.

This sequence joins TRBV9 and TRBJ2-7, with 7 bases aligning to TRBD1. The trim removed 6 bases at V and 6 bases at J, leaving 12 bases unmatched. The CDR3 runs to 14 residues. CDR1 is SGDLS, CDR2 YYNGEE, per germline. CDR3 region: CASTFDVGGSEQYF. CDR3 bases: TGTGCCAGCACTTTTGACGTAGGGGGCAGCGAGCAGTACTTC.